Below, 9 T cell receptor beta chains from the same sample are listed, as sequenced in a study of CD8+CD57+ T cells in acquired aplastic anemia. Genomic DNA, serving as template, underwent TCR beta VDJ and CDR3 profiling. TCRdb called the reads again in MiXCR, with one record for every CDR3 protein. Of some 42,000 distinct CDR3 sequences listed, about 70% are singletons. The specimen sequenced was sorted CD4+, CD8+, or CD8+CD57+ T cells (not recorded which) from PBMCs. These TCRs come from a human donor in good health, serving as a control.

This clonotype was seen more than once but under ten times. The chain joins TRBV15 to TRBJ1-1; 7 bases are shared with TRBD1. This CDR3 spans 14 amino acids. The V segment lost 4 bases and the J segment 5 bases; nucleotides outside the gene matches: 7. Germline CDR1 LNHNV, CDR2 YYDKDF (reference sequence). The CDR3, as DNA: TGTGCCACCAGCACGACAGGGATGTCGACTGAAGCTTTCTTT. This translates into CATSTTGMSTEAFF.

This sequence joins TRBV7-9 and TRBJ2-7; a possible D gene is TRBD2 (5 bases). Germline values: CDR1 SEHNR, CDR2 FQNEAQ (reference sequence). The CDR3 sequence is 11 residues long. Between the trimmed V and J ends, which lost 5 bases and 9 bases, there was a span of 11 bases. The CDR3 nucleotides read TGTGCCAGCAGCCCTCTCGGAGGGCAGTACTTC. Its translation is CASSPLGGQYF.

In DNA, the CDR3 is TGTGCCAGCAGCTCGAGGCTCGGTCTTTACGAGCAGTACTTC. Encoded protein: CASSSRLGLYEQYF. The gene calls are TRBV7-8 and TRBJ2-7; no clear D gene. Trimming took off 4 bases at V and 4 bases at J, with 14 bases between the two ends. Germline CDR1 SGHVS, CDR2 FQNEAQ. The CDR3 loop spans 14 amino acids.

The chain joins TRBV19 to TRBJ1-4; 7 nucleotides agree with TRBD1. V trimming: 4 bases; J trimming: 7 bases; junction bases outside the gene matches: 9. Germline CDR1 LNHDA, CDR2 SQIVND (reference sequence). The CDR3 covers 15 residues. The CDR3 sequence: CASSTLGQAGEKLFF. The CDR3 DNA follows: TGTGCCAGTAGTACCCTCGGACAGGCGGGTGAAAAACTGTTTTTT.

Note on this clonotype: This CDR3 is missing its conserved last phenylalanine or tryptophan, likely due to a read error. This chain joins TRBV9 and TRBJ2-3; D perhaps matches TRBD2 (5 bases). Trimming removed 1 base at V and 1 base at J, with 7 bases between. The CDR3 has 14 residues. Looked up from germline, CDR1 is SGDLS and CDR2 is YYNGEE. The CDR3 nucleotides are TGTGCCAGCAGCGTAAAGGAGGGCACAGATACGCAGTATTCT. Its translation: CASSVKEGTDTQYS.

The V call is TRBV15, the J call TRBJ2-7; 8 nucleotides match TRBD1. The CDR3 is 14 residues long. The germline CDR1 and CDR2 sequences are LNHNV and YYDKDF (reference sequence). The trim removed 3 bases at V and 4 bases at J, leaving 5 bases unmatched. The CDR3 DNA is TGTGCCACCAGCAGCGACAGGGACAGGTACGAGCAGTACTTC. Translated: CATSSDRDRYEQYF.

In regard to this clonotype: A much more abundant neighbour one base away suggests this may be a read error. This rearrangement joins TRBV11-2 to TRBJ1-1; TRBD1 is a possible D gene (6 bases). Germline CDR1 is SGHAT and CDR2 is FQNNGV. The CDR3 loop spans 15 amino acids. In DNA, the CDR3 is TGTGCCAGCAGCTTAGGATACAGGGTAAACACTGAAGCTTCCTTT. Amino acids: CASSLGYRVNTEASF.

This clonotype was seen a few times. CDR3 residues: CAAARGGQLISGANVLTF. As DNA, the CDR3 is TGTGCAGCAGCTAGGGGGGGTCAGCTAATCTCTGGGGCCAACGTCCTGACTTTC. The rearrangement joins TRBV11-2 to TRBJ2-6; D perhaps matches TRBD2 (7 bases). Looked up from germline, CDR1 is SGHAT and CDR2 is FQNNGV. The CDR3 length is 18 residues.

About this clonotype: Sequence at one end of the junction differs from germline and may be a read error. The V gene is TRBV2, the J gene TRBJ2-7; the D is unclear. Germline V gene lookup returns CDR1 SNHLY and CDR2 FYNNEI. This CDR3 contains 12 residues. The CDR3 loop is CASSDIPYGQYF. Here the CDR3 DNA reads TGCGCCAGCAGTGACATTCCCTACGGGCAGTACTTC.